This T cell receptor beta chain was documented in a study of cytotoxic CD8 clonotypes in ibrutinib-treated CLL. TCRdb keeps only in-frame clones here, not all; method: immunoSEQ multiplex PCR. This repertoire shows 250,000 to 350,000 clones, around 77% found once; its top ten account for roughly 5.7%. There are 16 residues in the CDR3. The germline CDR1 and CDR2 sequences are SGDLS and YYNGEE. V lost 5 bases and J lost 0; bases outside the gene matches: 7. The genes are TRBV9 and TRBJ2-1, with TRBD2 matching over 8 bases. The sequence came from a human donor with chronic lymphocytic leukemia. The sample was PBMCs, taken at disease progression, from a patient treated with ibrutinib. For the CDR3, the DNA is TGTGCCAGCAGATCAAGCGGGGGAACCTCCTACAATGAGCAGTTCTTC. Translated, it gives CASRSSGGTSYNEQFF.